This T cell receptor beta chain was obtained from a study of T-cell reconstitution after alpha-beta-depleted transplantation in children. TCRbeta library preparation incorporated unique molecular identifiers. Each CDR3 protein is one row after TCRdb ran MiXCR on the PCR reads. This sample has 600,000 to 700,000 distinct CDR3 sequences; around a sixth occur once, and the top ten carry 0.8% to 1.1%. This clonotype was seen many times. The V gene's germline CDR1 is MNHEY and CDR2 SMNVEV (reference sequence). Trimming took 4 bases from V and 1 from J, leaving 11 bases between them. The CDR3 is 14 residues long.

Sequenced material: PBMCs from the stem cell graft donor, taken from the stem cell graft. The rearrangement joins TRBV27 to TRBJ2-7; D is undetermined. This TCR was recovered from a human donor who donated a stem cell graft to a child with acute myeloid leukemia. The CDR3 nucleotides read TGTGCCAGCAGTTCCTTGACCGGATCCTACGAGCAGTACTTC. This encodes CASSSLTGSYEQYF.